The 27 T cell receptor beta chains presented below share a single source sample, sequenced in a study of T cell clonality in common variable immunodeficiency. TCRdb's table, derived via immunoSEQ multiplex PCR, lists solely in-frame clones and lacks some. Singletons are absent from the sample, which has about 39,000 clones. Sequenced: peripheral blood mononuclear cells. The receptor source for this set is a person aged 18 to 75 in good health.

This clone has at least ten counts. The read finishes 3 residues shy of the CDR3 end, and the germline J gene is used to complete it. The chain uses TRBV12-3 or TRBV12-4 and TRBJ2-3; possible D gene TRBD1, 6 bases. The CDR3 is 14 amino acids. CDR3 bases read: TGTGCCAGCAGTCTACAGGGAGTTCAAGAGACG. This codes for CASSLQGVQET. The complete CDR3 reads CASSLQGVQETQYF.

This clone has at least ten counts. The sequenced fragment ends 3 residues before the CDR3 boundary, so the rest is inferred from the germline J gene. The V call is TRBV20-1, the J call TRBJ1-4, with D uncertain. The V gene's germline CDR1 is DFQATT and CDR2 SNEGSKA (reference sequence). The CDR3 sequence is 11 residues long. The ends were cut back, 6 bases at V and 9 bases at J, with 11 bases in the middle. The CDR3 protein is CSATNSKKLFF. The sequenced CDR3 bases are TGCAGTGCCACTAACTCGAAAAAA.

This clone was seen repeatedly, ten times or more. The CDR3 extends 3 residues past the end of the read, so its final part is completed from the germline J gene. The chain uses TRBV7-3 and TRBJ2-1; D unclear. This CDR3 contains 15 residues. Trimming stripped 2 bases from V and 0 bases from J, with 8 bases between. The germline V gene has CDR1 SGHTA and CDR2 FQGTGA. Incomplete CDR3 DNA: TGTGCCAGCAGCTTATCCCAGAGCTCCTACAATGAG. Translating it yields CASSLSQSSYNE. The complete CDR3 protein is CASSLSQSSYNEQFF.

This clone has a handful of counts. The CDR3 is cut off 3 residues early in the read; its end comes from the germline J gene. The rearrangement links TRBV30 to TRBJ2-2; no clear D. The CDR3 is 12 residues long. Germline V CDR1 and CDR2: GTSNPN, SVGIG (reference sequence). Partial CDR3 DNA: TGTGCCTGGAGTGGAGCTAATGAAAAG. Protein: CAWSGANEK. The whole CDR3 is CAWSGANEKLFF.

Ten or more counts support this clone. The CDR3 region is CSARDPGQGFMNTEAFF. CDR3 bases read: TGCAGTGCTAGAGATCCGGGACAGGGGTTTATGAACACTGAA. The chain employs TRBV20-1 and TRBJ1-1, with 10 bases that match TRBD1. The read is 3 residues too short to cover the CDR3 end, so that end is filled in from the germline J gene. Germline values: CDR1 DFQATT, CDR2 SNEGSKA (reference sequence). The V gene end was trimmed by 0 bases and the J gene end by 0 bases; junction bases not matched to a gene: 7. The CDR3 is 17 residues long.

This clone was seen many times. The read finishes 3 residues shy of the CDR3 end, and the germline J gene is used to complete it. The chain has TRBV18 and TRBJ2-1, with 8 bases matching TRBD2. V lost 6 bases to trimming and J lost 7 bases; unmatched junction nucleotides: 8. CDR1 and CDR2 (germline): KGHSH, LQKENI. The CDR3 has 14 amino acids. Partial CDR3 DNA: TGTGCCAGCTCTCCCCCCGGCGGGAGGAATGAG. Protein product: CASSPPGGRNE. The whole CDR3 protein is CASSPPGGRNEQFF.

This clone appeared many times. The read stops 3 residues short of the end of the CDR3; the missing end is completed from the germline J gene. The chain combines TRBV13 with TRBJ2-1, with D tentatively TRBD2 (5 bases). This CDR3 spans 17 amino acids. V lost 1 base to trimming and J lost 8 bases, with 21 bases between them. Germline loops: CDR1 PRHDT, CDR2 FYEKMQ (reference sequence). The CDR3 loop is CASSLVRTDSPGDEQFF. The sequenced part of the CDR3 DNA is TGTGCCAGCAGCTTAGTCAGGACGGACTCCCCTGGCGATGAG.

There are a few counts of this clone. The read ends 3 residues before the CDR3 terminus; that terminus is restored from the germline J gene. The genes are TRBV7-8 and TRBJ1-2; maybe TRBD1 (6 bases). This CDR3 has 15 amino acids. Germline assignment: CDR1 SGHVS and CDR2 FQNEAQ. V lost 5 bases, J lost 6 bases, and 19 bases lay in between. The CDR3 bases that were read are TGTGCCAGCAGCACGAAGAGACGGGGGGGCAATGGC. Its protein product is CASSTKRRGGNG. Given in full, the CDR3 is CASSTKRRGGNGYTF.

This clone has only a few counts. Read data end 3 residues before the CDR3 end; the end is taken from the germline J gene. The chain carries TRBV7-6 and TRBJ1-5; D gene uncertain. The germline V gene encodes CDR1 SGHVS and CDR2 FNYEAQ. V lost 10 bases and J lost 4, with 2 bases in between. The CDR3 extends over 9 amino acids. CDR3 sequence: CATNQPQHF. The DNA read from the CDR3 is TGTGCCACAAATCAGCCC. Based on the CDR3 plus reference TRBV7-6 and TRBJ1-5, the full variable domain is GAGVSQSPRYKVTKRGQDVALRCDPISGHVSLYWYRQALGQGPEFLTYFNYEAQQDKSGLPNDRFSAERPEGSISTLTIQRTEQRDSAMYRCATNQPQHFGDGTRLSIL.

Many counts were recorded for this clone. From the germline J gene comes the end of the CDR3, since the read stops 3 residues before it. This chain uses TRBV29-1 with TRBJ1-1, with unresolved D. Germline V gene lookup returns CDR1 SQVTM and CDR2 ANQGSEA. This CDR3 contains 13 residues. V lost 3 bases to trimming and J lost 0 bases, with 8 bases between them. The CDR3 spells CSVDEGVNTEAFF. CDR3 DNA (partial): TGCAGCGTTGACGAGGGTGTGAACACTGAA.

This clone has ten or more counts. The CDR3 end falls 3 residues outside the read, so it is completed with the germline J gene. The chain joins TRBV7-8 to TRBJ1-3; D gene unclear. The CDR3 spans 13 residues. Per the germline V gene, CDR1 is SGHVS and CDR2 is FQNEAQ. Trimming pared 5 bases from V and 3 bases from J, leaving 8 bases between. The part of the CDR3 DNA that was read is TGTGCCAGCAGCCTCGGTCGTGGAAACACC. This encodes CASSLGRGNT. The full CDR3 reads CASSLGRGNTIYF.

This clone was counted at least ten times. The read is 3 residues too short to cover the CDR3 end, so that end is filled in from the germline J gene. This same CDR3 is encoded by further DNA sequences in the sample. The chain combines TRBV7-2 with TRBJ1-1; TRBD1 might be the D (6 bases). Deletions cut 9 bases from V and 2 bases from J, with 13 bases between. From germline, CDR1 is SGHTA and CDR2 FQGNSA. CDR3 length: 13 amino acids. The sequenced part of the CDR3 DNA is TGTGCCAGTGGGACGGGGGGCAACACTGAA. Residues: CASGTGGNTE. From start to end, the CDR3 is CASGTGGNTEAFF.

This clone was counted many times. The CDR3 end lies 3 residues beyond the end of the read and is filled in from the germline J gene. This chain joins TRBV2 and TRBJ1-5; 8 nucleotides match TRBD1. Germline V CDR1 and CDR2: SNHLY, FYNNEI. Trimming took 6 bases from V and 9 from J; bases not matched to a gene: 7. This CDR3 region has 13 residues. CDR3 protein: CASRGTGLAPQHF. The sequenced CDR3 bases are TGTGCCAGCAGAGGGACAGGTCTCGCGCCC. The full variable domain, its missing parts supplied by reference TRBV2 and TRBJ1-5, is EPEVTQTPSHQVTQMGQEVILRCVPISNHLYFYWYRQILGQKVEFLVSFYNNEISEKSEIFDDQFSVERPDGSNFTLKIRSTKLEDSAMYFCASRGTGLAPQHFGDGTRLSIL.

This clone was detected many times. The observed sequence ends 3 residues before the CDR3 terminus, with the missing tail filled in from the germline J gene. The chain recombines TRBV30 with TRBJ2-1, with D uncertain. V shed 2 bases and J shed 4 bases, with 9 bases lying between them. The CDR3 length is 13 residues. Germline V gene lookup returns CDR1 GTSNPN and CDR2 SVGIG (reference sequence). CDR3 bases read: TGTGCCTGGAGTCCCTTAGATTACAATGAG. It encodes CAWSPLDYNE. The whole CDR3 sequence is CAWSPLDYNEQFF.

This clone was counted ten times or more. CDR3 DNA (partial): TGTGCCTGGAGAAATAGCGGGTATAGCACAGATACG. This sequence encodes CAWRNSGYSTDT. The full CDR3 is CAWRNSGYSTDTQYF. The rearrangement uses TRBV30 and TRBJ2-3; TRBD2 matches at 7 bases. The sequenced fragment ends 3 residues before the CDR3 boundary, so the rest is inferred from the germline J gene. The ends lost 3 bases at V and 0 bases at J; junction bases unmatched: 6. CDR3 size: 15 residues. Looked up from germline, CDR1 is GTSNPN and CDR2 is SVGIG (reference sequence).

This clone was seen ten or more times. Read data end 3 residues before the CDR3 end; the end is taken from the germline J gene. The chain recombines TRBV29-1 with TRBJ2-7; 11 bases line up with TRBD2. From germline, CDR1 is SQVTM and CDR2 ANQGSEA. J gave up 3 bases and V 5 bases, and 6 bases lay outside the gene matches. This CDR3 has 14 amino acids. Incomplete CDR3 DNA: TGCAGCGTTCTATTAGCGGGAGGGCTCTACGAG. Amino acids: CSVLLAGGLYE. The whole CDR3 protein is CSVLLAGGLYEQYF.

This clone appeared many times. Coverage ceases 3 residues before the CDR3 finishes, and the germline J gene fills in the end. V usage is TRBV9 and J usage is TRBJ2-7; the match to TRBD2 covers 8 bases. The trim removed 2 bases at V and 6 bases at J, leaving 7 bases unmatched. Germline CDR1 SGDLS, CDR2 YYNGEE. The CDR3 is 14 residues long. The CDR3 bases that were read are TGTGCCAGCAGCGTTCACAGCGGGAGTGTCGAG. It yields the protein CASSVHSGSVE. The entire CDR3 reads CASSVHSGSVEQYF.

This clone appeared many times. Here the CDR3 reads CASSGGLAGTNEQFF. Partial CDR3 DNA: TGCGCCAGCAGCGGGGGACTAGCGGGAACTAATGAG. The rearrangement joins TRBV5-1 to TRBJ2-1; 13 bases are shared with TRBD2. From the germline J gene comes the end of the CDR3, since the read stops 3 residues before it. Germline V gene lookup returns CDR1 SGHRS and CDR2 YFSETQ. The CDR3 loop spans 15 amino acids. The trim removed 4 bases at V and 7 bases at J, leaving 5 bases unmatched.

This clone was recorded at least ten times. The read ends 3 residues before the CDR3 terminus; that terminus is restored from the germline J gene. The rearrangement links TRBV7-9 to TRBJ2-7; TRBD1 matches at 8 bases. With V trimmed by 5 bases and J by 0 bases, 6 bases remained unmatched. Germline V gene sequence: CDR1 SEHNR, CDR2 FQNEAQ (reference sequence). This CDR3 has 15 residues. CDR3 in amino acids: CASSRQGRNSYEQYF. CDR3 DNA (partial): TGTGCCAGCAGCCGACAGGGGCGAAACTCCTACGAG.

This clone was found many times. The observed sequence ends 3 residues before the CDR3 terminus, with the missing tail filled in from the germline J gene. This sequence joins TRBV19 and TRBJ1-2, with 7 bases aligning to TRBD1. From germline, CDR1 is LNHDA and CDR2 SQIVND (reference sequence). The CDR3 totals 13 residues. The CDR3 DNA, read in part, is TGTGCCAGTACCTCTCGGACAGGAGACGGC. It yields the protein CASTSRTGDG. The whole CDR3 reads CASTSRTGDGYTF.

On this clone itself: Coverage ceases 3 residues before the CDR3 finishes, and the germline J gene fills in the end. The genes are TRBV7-2 and TRBJ1-2; D perhaps matches TRBD1 (5 bases). CDR3 size: 14 residues. Germline V gene data show CDR1 as SGHTA and CDR2 as FQGNSA. The CDR3: CASSPGHGQPDYTF. CDR3 DNA, as far as it was read: TGTGCCAGCAGCCCCGGACACGGGCAACCCGAC.

This clone was detected many times. The read terminates 3 residues before the CDR3 end, so the remaining end is supplied by the germline J gene. The chain combines TRBV11-3 with TRBJ2-1; D is undetermined. Germline lookup yields CDR1 SGHNT and CDR2 YENEEA. This CDR3 comprises 12 residues. Between the trimmed V and J ends, which lost 1 base and 9 bases, there was a span of 7 bases. CDR3 region: CASSLVYGEQFF. The CDR3 bases that were read are TGTGCCAGCAGCTTAGTATACGGTGAG.

This clone was counted ten times or more. The observed sequence ends 3 residues before the CDR3 terminus, with the missing tail filled in from the germline J gene. The rearrangement links TRBV20-1 to TRBJ1-5; tentatively, D is TRBD1 (5 bases). There are 13 residues in the CDR3. V lost 6 bases, J lost 6 bases, and 15 bases lay in between. The germline V gene has CDR1 DFQATT and CDR2 SNEGSKA (reference sequence). The CDR3 protein is CSARGGVLQPQHF. Partial CDR3 DNA: TGCAGTGCCCGCGGAGGGGTCCTTCAGCCC.

This clone was found many times. The read ends 3 residues early relative to the CDR3; the germline J gene fills the gap. The rearrangement uses TRBV2 and TRBJ1-5; the D gene is possibly TRBD1 (5 bases). The CDR3 has 14 residues. The germline V gene encodes CDR1 SNHLY and CDR2 FYNNEI. Trimming removed 5 bases from V and 3 bases from J, with 11 bases in between. The CDR3 sequence is CASSQGGANQPQHF. CDR3 DNA, as far as it was read: TGTGCCAGCAGTCAGGGAGGTGCCAATCAGCCC.

This clone was detected ten times or more. With the read ending 3 residues before the CDR3 end, the germline J gene is used to fill in that end. This chain connects TRBV20-1 to TRBJ1-2, with TRBD1 matching over 7 bases. With V trimmed by 4 bases and J by 7 bases, 3 bases remained unmatched. The germline V gene has CDR1 DFQATT and CDR2 SNEGSKA (reference sequence). The CDR3 runs to 11 residues. Incomplete CDR3 DNA: TGCAGTGCTAACCCAGGGGGTGGC. It is translated as CSANPGGG. The CDR3, in full, reads CSANPGGGYTF.

There are many counts of this clone. The CDR3 end lies 3 residues beyond the end of the read and is filled in from the germline J gene. V is TRBV13 and J is TRBJ1-1; TRBD1 aligns across 9 bases. With V trimmed by 6 bases and J by 4 bases, 6 bases remained unmatched. The CDR3 loop spans 14 amino acids. CDR1 is PRHDT and CDR2 is FYEKMQ in the germline V gene (reference sequence). CDR3 bases read: TGTGCCAGCAGGGAACGGACAGGGGTCACTGAA. This sequence encodes CASRERTGVTE. The whole CDR3 sequence reads CASRERTGVTEAFF.

This clone has at least ten counts. The CDR3 goes on 3 residues after the read ends, and that part is filled in from the germline J gene. The chain has TRBV5-1 and TRBJ1-4, with 7 bases that match TRBD1. Germline V CDR1 and CDR2: SGHRS, YFSETQ. The CDR3 extends over 15 amino acids. V lost 1 base, J lost 8 bases, and 8 bases stayed unmatched. The sequenced CDR3 bases are TGCGCCAGCAGCTTGTTCACAGGGGTGGAAGAAAAA. Its translation is CASSLFTGVEEK. The whole CDR3 is CASSLFTGVEEKLFF.